These T cell receptor beta chains were read from a single sample in a study of cytomegalovirus exposure and HLA in healthy donors. Repertoires were generated with immunoSEQ multiplex PCR, while TCRdb's copy carries only in-frame clones and drops some. The table includes some 150,000 clones, more than 75% detected once. The sequenced sample consisted of PBMCs. All receptors come from a man aged 18 to 29 in good health and CMV-seropositive. Each CDR3 is given with its conserved first and last residue. The order of the fields is D gene, V gene, clone size, J gene, CDR3 DNA, CDR3 protein. A D gene is named only where the DNA matches it firmly. Only some rows state a clone size, as once, few, many or a class for expanded clones.

D: TRBD1; V: TRBV7-9; size: once; J: TRBJ1-1; DNA: TGTGCCAGCAGCCACGACAGGGGGGTGTCTGAAGCTTTCTTT; CDR3: CASSHDRGVSEAFF
D: -; V: TRBV6-4; size: -; J: TRBJ1-1; DNA: TGTGCCAGCAGTAAATTTGGCGGGAACACTGAAGCTTTCTTT; CDR3: CASSKFGGNTEAFF
D: TRBD2; V: TRBV27; size: once; J: TRBJ2-1; DNA: TGTGCCAGCAGTTTATCAAGGACTAGACACAATGAGCAGTTCTTC; CDR3: CASSLSRTRHNEQFF
D: TRBD1; V: TRBV6-6; size: once; J: TRBJ1-5; DNA: TGTGCCAGCAGTCCGACGGGACAGGGGGCGAAAGCCCAGCATTTT; CDR3: CASSPTGQGAKAQHF
D: -; V: TRBV6-6; size: once; J: TRBJ1-3; DNA: TGTGCCAGCAGTTACCCGGCAGGACTGGAAAACACCATATATTTT; CDR3: CASSYPAGLENTIYF
D: TRBD1; V: TRBV5-6; size: -; J: TRBJ1-5; DNA: TGTGCCAGCAGCTTGTACAGGGGTGGTCAGCCCCAGCATTTT; CDR3: CASSLYRGGQPQHF
D: -; V: TRBV29-1; size: once; J: TRBJ1-1; DNA: TGCAGCGTCGAGGGTACAGGGTGGACGAACACTGAAGCTTTCTTT; CDR3: CSVEGTGWTNTEAFF
D: -; V: TRBV29-1; size: -; J: TRBJ1-1; DNA: TGCAGCGTTGAAGATCAACAGGCATCGGCCGAAGCTTTCTTT; CDR3: CSVEDQQASAEAFF
D: -; V: TRBV4-3; size: -; J: TRBJ1-2; DNA: TGCGCCAGCAGCCAAGGTCGGGATTGGTATAACTATGGCTACACCTTC; CDR3: CASSQGRDWYNYGYTF
D: -; V: TRBV5-4; size: -; J: TRBJ2-4; DNA: TGTGCCAGCAGTAGACCGGCGCCAGGGAGCGGGAACATTCAGTACTTC; CDR3: CASSRPAPGSGNIQYF
D: -; V: TRBV9; size: few; J: TRBJ1-4; DNA: TGTGCCAGCAGCGTAGGTGTCGCAACTAATGAAAAACTGTTTTTT; CDR3: CASSVGVATNEKLFF
D: TRBD1; V: TRBV7-2; size: -; J: TRBJ1-1; DNA: TGTGCCAGCAGCCGCAAGACAGGGACCTACCGAGCTTTCTTT; CDR3: CASSRKTGTYRAFF
D: -; V: TRBV4-1; size: -; J: TRBJ1-4; DNA: TGCGCCAGCAGCCATGAGGGGCGGGGGGAAAAACTGTTTTTT; CDR3: CASSHEGRGEKLFF
D: -; V: TRBV4-3; size: -; J: TRBJ2-7; DNA: TGCGCCAGCAGCCAAGATATGGGCAAATCCTACGAGCAGTACTTC; CDR3: CASSQDMGKSYEQYF
D: -; V: TRBV5-6; size: -; J: TRBJ2-7; DNA: TGTGCCAGCAGCTTGGGCGACAGGTCCTACGAGCAGTACTTC; CDR3: CASSLGDRSYEQYF
D: -; V: TRBV6-4; size: -; J: TRBJ2-5; DNA: TGTGCCAGCAGTGTCAATAGCCAAGAGACCCAGTACTTC; CDR3: CASSVNSQETQYF
D: TRBD1; V: TRBV27; size: once; J: TRBJ2-7; DNA: TGTGCCAGCAGTTTATCAGGGGGCGGTACCTACGAGCAGTACTTC; CDR3: CASSLSGGGTYEQYF
D: TRBD2; V: TRBV5-6; size: -; J: TRBJ2-7; DNA: TGTGCCAGCAGCTTGACTAGCGCCTACGAGCAGTACTTC; CDR3: CASSLTSAYEQYF
D: -; V: TRBV15; size: once; J: TRBJ1-2; DNA: TGTGCCACCAGCACAACCCAAGGGAGAGCTAACTATGGCTACACCTTC; CDR3: CATSTTQGRANYGYTF
D: TRBD2; V: TRBV6-5; size: -; J: TRBJ2-7; DNA: TGTGCCACCTCTCGGGGGGGAGTGTCCTACGAGCAGTACTTC; CDR3: CATSRGGVSYEQYF
D: -; V: TRBV30; size: -; J: TRBJ1-5; DNA: TGTGCCTGGAGTGAATTGGGGGGAAGGCAGCCCCAGCATTTT; CDR3: CAWSELGGRQPQHF
D: TRBD1; V: TRBV15; size: -; J: TRBJ1-5; DNA: TGTGCCACCAGCAGAGGTACAGGGGAGGCCAATCAGCCCCAGCATTTT; CDR3: CATSRGTGEANQPQHF
D: -; V: TRBV18; size: -; J: TRBJ1-6; DNA: TGTGCCAGCTCACACCAGTCAGGGAAATTCAATTCACCCCTCCACTTT; CDR3: CASSHQSGKFNSPLHF
D: -; V: TRBV9; size: -; J: TRBJ2-5; DNA: TGTGCCAGCAGCGTAGCTAAGGTAAAGGGGGGGGAGACCCAGTACTTC; CDR3: CASSVAKVKGGETQYF
D: TRBD1; V: TRBV5-7; size: -; J: TRBJ1-4; DNA: TGTGCCAGCAGCCTAGGGACAGTTCTTAGGGCAACTAATGAAAAACTGTTTTTT; CDR3: CASSLGTVLRATNEKLFF
D: -; V: TRBV14; size: few; J: TRBJ2-5; DNA: TGTGCCAGCAGCCAAGGCCTAGTGGAGACCCAGTACTTC; CDR3: CASSQGLVETQYF
D: TRBD2; V: TRBV27; size: -; J: TRBJ2-1; DNA: TGTGCCAGCAGTTTAAAGGGACTAGCGGGATCCTACAATGAGCAGTTCTTC; CDR3: CASSLKGLAGSYNEQFF
D: -; V: TRBV6-1; size: -; J: TRBJ1-1; DNA: TGTGCCAGCAGTGCCTTCGGGCAGGGTAGCGAAGCTTTCTTT; CDR3: CASSAFGQGSEAFF
D: -; V: TRBV7-8; size: once; J: TRBJ2-7; DNA: TGTGCCAGCATCCCCGGCCAGGGTCGCCACGAGCAGTACTTC; CDR3: CASIPGQGRHEQYF
D: -; V: TRBV15; size: -; J: TRBJ2-2; DNA: TGTGCCACGGCAGGGGTCCATGGCACCGGGGAGCTGTTTTTT; CDR3: CATAGVHGTGELFF
D: -; V: TRBV15; size: -; J: TRBJ1-5; DNA: TGTGCCACCAGCAGAGATCATGGGGGCTATAGCAATCAGCCCCAGCATTTT; CDR3: CATSRDHGGYSNQPQHF
D: -; V: TRBV7-3; size: -; J: TRBJ1-2; DNA: TGTGCCAGCAGCCTAGCCGGGGGTTCTAACTATGGCTACACCTTC; CDR3: CASSLAGGSNYGYTF
D: -; V: TRBV6-1; size: -; J: TRBJ1-6; DNA: TGTGCCACGGTTAGAAGGCTAGATTCACCCCTCCACTTT; CDR3: CATVRRLDSPLHF
D: -; V: TRBV10-3; size: -; J: TRBJ1-1; DNA: TGTGCCATCAGTGGGCAGGCGAACACTGAAGCTTTCTTT; CDR3: CAISGQANTEAFF
D: TRBD1; V: TRBV5-6; size: -; J: TRBJ2-1; DNA: TGTGCCAGCAGCTTAGGGACAGCCGACTACAATGAGCAGTTCTTC; CDR3: CASSLGTADYNEQFF
D: TRBD1; V: TRBV10-3; size: -; J: TRBJ2-7; DNA: TGTGCCATCAAGGGGGCAGGAAGTACCTACGAGCAGTACTTC; CDR3: CAIKGAGSTYEQYF
D: -; V: TRBV13; size: -; J: TRBJ2-5; DNA: TGTGCCAGCAGTCAAGGGGGGGGCCAACAAGAGACCCAGTACTTC; CDR3: CASSQGGGQQETQYF
D: -; V: TRBV30; size: once; J: TRBJ1-6; DNA: TGTGCCTGGAGCCTAAGGAACAGTAATTCACCCCTCCACTTT; CDR3: CAWSLRNSNSPLHF
D: TRBD1; V: TRBV4-2; size: -; J: TRBJ2-3; DNA: TGTGCCAGCAGCCAGGGGACAGGGACCTCTTATAATACGCAGTATTTT; CDR3: CASSQGTGTSYNTQYF
D: -; V: TRBV7-2; size: once; J: TRBJ2-2; DNA: TGTGCCAGCAGCTTAGTACGGTCCGGCGGGGAGCTGTTTTTT; CDR3: CASSLVRSGGELFF
D: TRBD1; V: TRBV5-6; size: -; J: TRBJ2-1; DNA: TGTGCCAGCAGCTTGAGACAGGGAAGGAATGAGCAGTTCTTC; CDR3: CASSLRQGRNEQFF
D: TRBD2; V: TRBV9; size: -; J: TRBJ2-1; DNA: TGTGCCAGCAGCGTAAGCGGGGACCCATACAATGAGCAGTTCTTC; CDR3: CASSVSGDPYNEQFF
D: -; V: TRBV25-1; size: few; J: TRBJ1-1; DNA: TGTGCCAGCGGGTATTCAGGGAACACTGAAGCTTTCTTT; CDR3: CASGYSGNTEAFF
D: -; V: TRBV19; size: once; J: TRBJ2-4; DNA: TGTGCCAGTAGTGCCCGCAACAGGGTGAACATTCAGTACTTC; CDR3: CASSARNRVNIQYF
D: -; V: TRBV7-2; size: -; J: TRBJ1-1; DNA: TGTGCCAGCAGCTTCCAAAGGGGGAACACTGAAGCTTTCTTT; CDR3: CASSFQRGNTEAFF
D: -; V: TRBV7-9; size: -; J: TRBJ1-4; DNA: TGTGCCAGCGGGAAGATGGGCGGGGATGAAAAACTGTTTTTT; CDR3: CASGKMGGDEKLFF
D: -; V: TRBV6-5; size: -; J: TRBJ2-1; DNA: TGTGCCAGCAGTAGATCAGACCGGGGGTACAATGAGCAGTTCTTC; CDR3: CASSRSDRGYNEQFF
D: -; V: TRBV6-1; size: -; J: TRBJ2-7; DNA: TGTGCCAGCAGTGAAACAGGGCAGGGCGAGCAGTACTTC; CDR3: CASSETGQGEQYF
D: TRBD2; V: TRBV6-1; size: -; J: TRBJ2-5; DNA: TGTGCCAGCAGCCGACTAGCGGGGCACCAAGAGACCCAGTACTTC; CDR3: CASSRLAGHQETQYF
D: TRBD1; V: TRBV15; size: -; J: TRBJ2-1; DNA: TGTGCCACCAGCCCCGCTCCGACAGGGGCTGATGAGCAGTTCTTC; CDR3: CATSPAPTGADEQFF
D: -; V: TRBV6-1; size: -; J: TRBJ2-2; DNA: TGTGCCAGCATTCCCACTCCCGGTCGAACCGGGGAGCTGTTTTTT; CDR3: CASIPTPGRTGELFF
D: TRBD1; V: TRBV25-1; size: -; J: TRBJ2-3; DNA: TGTGCCAGCAGTGTAGGACAGGGCCCCACAGATACGCAGTATTTT; CDR3: CASSVGQGPTDTQYF
D: -; V: TRBV11-2; size: -; J: TRBJ1-1; DNA: TGTGCCAGCAGCCCAGGACAGTACACTGAAGCTTTCTTT; CDR3: CASSPGQYTEAFF
D: -; V: TRBV7-9; size: -; J: TRBJ2-1; DNA: TGTGCCAGCAGCTTCGGTACCCCCTACAATGAGCAGTTCTTC; CDR3: CASSFGTPYNEQFF
D: TRBD1; V: TRBV5-4; size: -; J: TRBJ1-6; DNA: TGTGCCAGCAAGGTTCAGGGGGATTCACCCCTCCACTTT; CDR3: CASKVQGDSPLHF
D: -; V: TRBV5-1; size: -; J: TRBJ2-1; DNA: TGCGCCAGCAGCTTATCGGGGTCCTACAATGAGCAGTTCTTC; CDR3: CASSLSGSYNEQFF
D: TRBD2; V: TRBV5-4; size: -; J: TRBJ2-2; DNA: TGTGCCAGCAGCTTGCCCGGGACTACCCGCTCCGGGGAGCTGTTTTTT; CDR3: CASSLPGTTRSGELFF
D: -; V: TRBV5-6; size: -; J: TRBJ1-5; DNA: TGTGCCAGCAGCTTGCGAGGGAATGGCAATCAGCCCCAGCATTTT; CDR3: CASSLRGNGNQPQHF
D: TRBD1; V: TRBV19; size: -; J: TRBJ2-3; DNA: TGTGCCAGTAGACAGGGGGCTGGCACAGATACGCAGTATTTT; CDR3: CASRQGAGTDTQYF
D: -; V: TRBV7-9; size: -; J: TRBJ2-1; DNA: TGTGCCAGCAGCTTAAGGACAGCTGACAATGAGCAGTTCTTC; CDR3: CASSLRTADNEQFF